This T cell receptor (beta chain) was identified in a study of neurological immune-mediated disorders. The study built unsorted libraries from 2 million PBMCs kept at -80 C. TCRdb itself ran the 5' RACE reads through MiXCR, one entry per CDR3 protein. The sample contains 50,000 or so distinct CDR3 sequences, approximately 16% of which appear only once. V dropped 7 bases and J dropped 7 bases, with 10 bases sitting between them. The CDR3 covers 11 residues. Germline V gene data show CDR1 as SQVTM and CDR2 as ANQGSEA. Many counts were recorded for this clonotype. The genes are TRBV29-1 and TRBJ1-4; TRBD1 is a possible D gene (5 bases). The TCR originated in a man between 60 and 70 years old in good health. Sequenced sample: PBMCs. This chain's CDR3 is CSGGWREKLFF. Here the CDR3 DNA reads TGCAGCGGGGGGTGGCGTGAAAAACTGTTTTTT.